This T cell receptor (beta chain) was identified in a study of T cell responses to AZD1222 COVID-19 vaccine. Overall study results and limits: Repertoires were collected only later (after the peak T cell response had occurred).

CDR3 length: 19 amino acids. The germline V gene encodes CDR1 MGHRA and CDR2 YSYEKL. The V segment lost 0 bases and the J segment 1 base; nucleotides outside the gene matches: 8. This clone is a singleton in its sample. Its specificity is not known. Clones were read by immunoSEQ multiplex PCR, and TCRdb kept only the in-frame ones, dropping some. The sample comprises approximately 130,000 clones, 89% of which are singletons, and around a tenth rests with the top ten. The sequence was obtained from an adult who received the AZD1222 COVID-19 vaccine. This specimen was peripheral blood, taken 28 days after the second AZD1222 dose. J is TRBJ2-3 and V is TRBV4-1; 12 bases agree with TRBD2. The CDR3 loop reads CASSQDWTSGEIGTDTQYF. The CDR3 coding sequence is TGCGCCAGCAGCCAAGATTGGACTAGCGGGGAGATCGGCACAGATACGCAGTATTTT.